This entry lists 25 T cell receptor beta chains sequenced from one sample in a study of T cells after yellow fever vaccination. TCRdb called the 5' RACE reads again in MiXCR, with one record for every CDR3 protein. The data hold a few hundred thousand distinct CDR3 sequences, with about 19% observed a single time. Sequencing used PBMCs, obtained before the yellow fever booster vaccination. The receptors originated from a man aged 18 to 35 who received the YFV17D yellow fever vaccine.

This clonotype was seen at least ten times. V usage is TRBV28 and J usage is TRBJ1-3; TRBD1 might be the D (5 bases). Trimming stripped 6 bases from V and 2 bases from J, with 14 bases between. Germline V lookup: CDR1 MDHEN, CDR2 SYDVKM. The CDR3 covers 15 residues. CDR3 region: CASSLAGAAGNTIYF. The CDR3 DNA reads TGTGCCAGCAGCCTGGCCGGGGCAGCTGGAAACACCATATATTTT.

This clonotype occurred a few times. The gene calls are TRBV7-9 and TRBJ1-2; TRBD1 aligns across 10 bases. Germline assignment: CDR1 SEHNR and CDR2 FQNEAQ (reference sequence). The CDR3 is 18 amino acids. Losses at the gene ends were 0 bases for V and 2 bases for J; bases not matched to a gene: 9. The chain's CDR3 is CASSLAFLGDRGNYGYTF. CDR3 in DNA: TGTGCCAGCAGCTTAGCGTTTTTGGGGGACAGGGGCAACTATGGCTACACCTTC.

V gene TRBV6-2 or TRBV6-3 combines with J gene TRBJ2-1; 8 nucleotides align to TRBD2. Losses at the gene ends were 6 bases for V and 2 bases for J; bases not matched to a gene: 6. The CDR3 totals 15 residues. Germline loops: CDR1 MNHEY, CDR2 SVGEGT. CDR3 sequence: CASRWFGGAYNEQFF. The DNA of the CDR3 is TGTGCCAGCAGGTGGTTCGGGGGGGCCTACAATGAGCAGTTCTTC.

This clonotype was found a few times. The chain combines TRBV15 with TRBJ1-3; D is possibly TRBD1 (5 bases). Trimming removed 6 bases at V and 0 bases at J, with 12 bases between. The V gene's germline CDR1 is LNHNV and CDR2 YYDKDF (reference sequence). This CDR3 comprises 15 residues. The CDR3, as DNA: TGTGCCACCAGGGTGGGACCCGTCTCTGGAAACACCATATATTTT. It specifies CATRVGPVSGNTIYF.

The genes are TRBV18 and TRBJ1-2; D might be TRBD1 (6 bases). V lost 2 bases and J lost 2, with 9 bases in between. The germline V gene has CDR1 KGHSH and CDR2 LQKENI. The CDR3 spans 14 residues. This chain's CDR3 is CASSPMGANYGYTF. CDR3 nucleotides: TGTGCCAGCTCACCAATGGGGGCCAACTATGGCTACACCTTC.

This chain joins TRBV9 and TRBJ1-1, with a weak D call TRBD1 (6 bases). Trimming pared 5 bases from V and 5 bases from J, leaving 13 bases between. The CDR3 loop spans 13 amino acids. CDR1 is SGDLS and CDR2 is YYNGEE in the germline V gene. CDR3 amino acids: CASRPGVGTEAFF. The CDR3 DNA follows: TGTGCCAGCAGGCCAGGGGTGGGTACTGAAGCTTTCTTT.

The V gene is TRBV4-1, the J gene TRBJ2-1, with unresolved D. The CDR3 covers 16 residues. Trimming took off 0 bases at V and 7 bases at J, with 16 bases between the two ends. CDR1 is MGHRA and CDR2 is YSYEKL in the germline V gene. CDR3: CASSQDAFSLGNEQFF. The DNA for the CDR3 is TGCGCCAGCAGCCAAGATGCTTTCTCTCTTGGGAATGAGCAGTTCTTC.

This clonotype was recorded a few times. V and J are TRBV6-2 or TRBV6-3 and TRBJ2-3, with TRBD1 identical over 7 bases. The CDR3 sequence is 16 residues long. Germline V gene data show CDR1 as MNHEY and CDR2 as SVGEGT. V gave up 6 bases and J gave up 3 bases; unmatched junction bases: 12. The CDR3 nucleotides read TGTGCCAGCAGCCCCCTCCAGGGGGTGAGGACAGATACGCAGTATTTT. Translation: CASSPLQGVRTDTQYF.

The rearrangement uses TRBV20-1 and TRBJ2-7; D remains unclear. Between the trimmed V and J ends, which lost 6 bases and 4 bases, there was a span of 13 bases. The CDR3 runs to 12 residues. Germline CDR1 is DFQATT and CDR2 is SNEGSKA (reference sequence). The CDR3 nucleotides are TGCAGTGCCTGTACTCCTAGTTACGAGCAGTACTTC. It encodes CSACTPSYEQYF.

This chain links TRBV29-1 with TRBJ2-7, with 9 nucleotides matching TRBD1. The CDR3 spans 11 residues. V was pared by 5 bases and J by 6 bases, with 2 bases of the junction left unmatched. Germline V gene sequence: CDR1 SQVTM, CDR2 ANQGSEA. The CDR3: CSVRGQGEQYV. The DNA for the CDR3 is TGCAGCGTTCGGGGACAGGGCGAGCAGTACGTC.

The V gene is TRBV6-5, the J gene TRBJ1-6; tentative D call: TRBD1 (5 bases). This CDR3 is 14 amino acids long. CDR1 and CDR2 (germline): MNHEY, SVGAGI. Trimming shortened V by 2 bases and J by 7 bases, and 9 bases separated the two germline ends. CDR3 nucleotide sequence: TGTGCCAGCAGTTACGGGGGAACAAATTCACCCCTCCACTTT. This translates into CASSYGGTNSPLHF.

V and J are TRBV5-1 and TRBJ1-1; D gene unclear. V lost 1 base to trimming and J lost 8 bases, with 6 bases between them. Germline V gene lookup returns CDR1 SGHRS and CDR2 YFSETQ. This CDR3 comprises 11 residues. This chain's CDR3 is CASSLKGEAFF. The CDR3 region has the DNA TGCGCCAGCAGCTTGAAGGGAGAAGCTTTCTTT.

J is TRBJ2-7 and V is TRBV4-1; TRBD2 agrees at 7 bases. CDR1 MGHRA and CDR2 YSYEKL come from the germline V gene. The CDR3 sequence is 18 residues long. V lost 0 bases to trimming and J lost 0 bases; unmatched junction nucleotides: 11. CDR3 amino acids: CASSQDGGGFTNSYEQYF. The CDR3 DNA reads as TGCGCCAGCAGCCAAGATGGGGGGGGGTTCACCAACTCCTACGAGCAGTACTTC.

The chain is built from TRBV7-2 and TRBJ2-6, with D hard to call. Germline loops: CDR1 SGHTA, CDR2 FQGNSA. The CDR3 runs to 13 residues. V lost 8 bases to trimming and J lost 4 bases, with 9 bases between them. CDR3 sequence: CASQSFGANVLTF. The CDR3 DNA reads TGTGCCAGCCAATCCTTCGGGGCCAACGTCCTGACTTTC.

This clonotype occurred a few times. The chain is built from TRBV6-1 and TRBJ1-1; D not certain. Trimming stripped 4 bases from V and 2 bases from J, with 11 bases between. This CDR3 is 14 amino acids long. Germline values: CDR1 MNHNS, CDR2 SASEGT. The CDR3 nucleotides read TGTGCCAGCAGTGTGGACCCAGGTAACACTGAAGCTTTCTTT. This gives the protein CASSVDPGNTEAFF.

This clonotype was observed a few times. CDR3 DNA: TGCGCCAGCAGCCAATCCCGCTTTCGGGGTTCGTATGGCTACACCTTC. It codes for CASSQSRFRGSYGYTF. The chain has TRBV4-1 and TRBJ1-2; D not certain. The germline V gene has CDR1 MGHRA and CDR2 YSYEKL. Trimming removed 2 bases from V and 5 bases from J, with 18 bases in between. This CDR3 comprises 16 residues.

J is TRBJ1-1 and V is TRBV7-2, with D perhaps TRBD1 (6 bases). Germline V lookup: CDR1 SGHTA, CDR2 FQGNSA. The CDR3 totals 12 residues. Trimming pared 5 bases from V and 4 bases from J, leaving 8 bases between. The CDR3, as DNA: TGTGCCAGCAGCGAGGGGGGCACTGAAGCTTTCTTT. Protein product: CASSEGGTEAFF.

The J gene is TRBJ1-2, the V gene TRBV19; unclear D gene. The CDR3 loop spans 13 amino acids. Per the germline V gene, CDR1 is LNHDA and CDR2 is SQIVND (reference sequence). Trimming left V 3 bases short and J 6 bases short, with 11 bases between. CDR3 sequence: CASSMVPVHGYTF. Here the CDR3 DNA reads TGTGCCAGTAGTATGGTCCCGGTACATGGCTACACCTTC.

The genes are TRBV5-1 and TRBJ2-5; TRBD2 might be the D (5 bases). Germline V gene lookup returns CDR1 SGHRS and CDR2 YFSETQ. There are 14 residues in the CDR3. The V end was cut by 0 bases, the J end by 2 bases, with 8 bases between. In nucleotides, the CDR3 is TGCGCCAGCAGCTTGGGGGAGAAACAAGAGACCCAGTACTTC. It specifies CASSLGEKQETQYF.

This clonotype was seen only a few times. The chain uses TRBV29-1 and TRBJ1-1; 7 bases are shared with TRBD1. From germline, CDR1 is SQVTM and CDR2 ANQGSEA. V shed 5 bases, J shed 1 base, and the junction held 7 bases outside the gene matches. The CDR3 has 14 amino acids. The CDR3 DNA reads as TGCAGCGTTCTCGACAGGGATAAGAACACTGAAGCTTTCTTT. Amino acid sequence: CSVLDRDKNTEAFF.

This clonotype appeared a few times. This sequence joins TRBV24-1 and TRBJ2-1; D assignment may be TRBD1 or TRBD2 (5 bases each). Trimming stripped 9 bases from V and 2 bases from J, with 10 bases between. Germline CDR1 reads KGHDR; CDR2 reads SFDVKD. The length of the CDR3 is 13 residues. The CDR3 nucleotides are TGTGCCACCGGGGGTCGTACCTACAATGAGCAGTTCTTC. Protein product: CATGGRTYNEQFF.

The chain has TRBV2 and TRBJ1-4, with 7 bases lining up with TRBD1. Trimming took 4 bases from V and 8 from J; bases not matched to a gene: 10. The CDR3 loop spans 15 amino acids. In germline, CDR1 is SNHLY, CDR2 FYNNEI. CDR3 DNA sequence: TGTGCCAGCAGTGGGACGACAGGGAGGCAAGAAAAACTGTTTTTT. This codes for CASSGTTGRQEKLFF. Full variable domain (remainder filled in from reference TRBV2 and TRBJ1-4): EPEVTQTPSHQVTQMGQEVILRCVPISNHLYFYWYRQILGQKVEFLVSFYNNEISEKSEIFDDQFSVERPDGSNFTLKIRSTKLEDSAMYFCASSGTTGRQEKLFFGSGTQLSVL.

This clonotype was seen a handful of times. The rearrangement joins TRBV7-2 to TRBJ2-4; TRBD1 matches at 7 bases. The CDR3 sequence is 15 residues long. V dropped 1 base and J dropped 6; count of bases not matched to a gene: 6. Germline CDR1 and CDR2: SGHTA and FQGNSA. The CDR3 sequence is CASSLEGGGINIQYF. The CDR3 DNA reads as TGTGCCAGCAGCTTAGAAGGGGGCGGAATAAACATTCAGTACTTC. Combining the CDR3 with reference TRBV7-2 and TRBJ2-4 gives the whole variable domain GAGVSQSPSNKVTEKGKDVELRCDPISGHTALYWYRQSLGQGLEFLIYFQGNSAPDKSGLPSDRFSAERTGGSVSTLTIQRTQQEDSAVYLCASSLEGGGINIQYFGAGTRLSVL.

A note on this clonotype: One end of the junction is discordant with germline, which a read error may explain. J is TRBJ1-1 and V is TRBV6-2 or TRBV6-3; D might be TRBD1 (5 bases). This CDR3 spans 13 amino acids. Per germline, CDR1 MNHEY and CDR2 SVGEGT. CDR3 region: CASKGHQNNEAFF. The DNA of the CDR3 is TGTGCCAGCAAAGGACACCAGAACAATGAAGCTTTCTTT.

The gene calls are TRBV6-2 or TRBV6-3 and TRBJ1-5; tentative D call: TRBD1 (5 bases). The CDR3 covers 14 residues. Trimming cost V 2 bases and J 4 bases, with 9 bases left between them. Germline lookup yields CDR1 MNHEY and CDR2 SVGEGT. CDR3 sequence (DNA): TGTGCCAGCAGTTACGGGGCTGAGAATCAGCCCCAGCATTTT. Its translation: CASSYGAENQPQHF.